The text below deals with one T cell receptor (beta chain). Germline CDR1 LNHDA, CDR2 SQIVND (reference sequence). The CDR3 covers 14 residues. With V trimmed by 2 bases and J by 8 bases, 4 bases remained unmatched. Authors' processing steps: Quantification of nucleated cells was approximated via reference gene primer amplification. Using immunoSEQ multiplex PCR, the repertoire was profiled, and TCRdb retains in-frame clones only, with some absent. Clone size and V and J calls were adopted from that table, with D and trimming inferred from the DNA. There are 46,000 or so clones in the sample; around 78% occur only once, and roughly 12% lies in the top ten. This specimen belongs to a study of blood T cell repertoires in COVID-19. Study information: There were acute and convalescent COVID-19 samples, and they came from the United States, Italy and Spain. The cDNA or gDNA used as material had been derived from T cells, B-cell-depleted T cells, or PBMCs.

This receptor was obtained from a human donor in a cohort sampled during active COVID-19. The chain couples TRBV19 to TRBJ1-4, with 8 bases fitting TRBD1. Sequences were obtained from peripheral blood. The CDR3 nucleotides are TGTGCCAGTAGTATAACAGGGGGAGGCGAAAAACTGTTTTTT. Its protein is CASSITGGGEKLFF.